The 17 T cell receptor beta chains reported below all come from one sample, sequenced in a study of shared clonotypes between healthy human individuals. Method: immunoSEQ multiplex PCR; TCRdb's copy keeps in-frame clones and lacks some. The data contain some 2,400,000 clones, approximately 94% of them singletons. The sample taken for sequencing was naive CD4+ T cells sorted from blood. Stated subset: CD45RA+ positively selected. Receptor source: a man between 18 and 29 years old in good health.

The chain combines TRBV5-1 with TRBJ2-7, with D possibly being TRBD2 (6 bases). Germline loops: CDR1 SGHRS, CDR2 YFSETQ. Deletions cut 3 bases from V and 5 bases from J, with 18 bases between. The CDR3 runs 15 residues. In DNA form, the CDR3 reads TGCGCCAGCAGCTGGGACTTTGGGGGTCTGAACGAGCAGTACTTC. Translation gives CASSWDFGGLNEQYF.

The chain couples TRBV7-9 to TRBJ1-2; possible D gene TRBD1, 6 bases. Trimming shortened V by 5 bases and J by 4 bases, and 17 bases separated the two germline ends. This CDR3 spans 15 amino acids. CDR1 is SEHNR and CDR2 is FQNEAQ in the germline V gene (reference sequence). In nucleotides, the CDR3 is TGTGCCAGCAGCGGCGCCGGGACAAATTCCTATGGCTACACCTTC. This translates into CASSGAGTNSYGYTF.

As regards this clone: In the same sample, other DNA sequences code for this CDR3. This chain joins TRBV7-2 and TRBJ2-7; no definite D call. Germline assignment: CDR1 SGHTA and CDR2 FQGNSA. Trimming took off 3 bases at V and 3 bases at J, with 3 bases between the two ends. The CDR3 is made up of 11 amino acids. In DNA form, the CDR3 reads TGTGCCAGCAGCTTTAGCTACGAGCAGTACTTC. Translated, it gives CASSFSYEQYF.

The rearrangement links TRBV7-9 to TRBJ2-7; 7 nucleotides agree with TRBD1. The CDR3 sequence is 14 residues long. Germline assignment: CDR1 SEHNR and CDR2 FQNEAQ (reference sequence). After removal of 4 bases from V and 5 bases from J, the junction contained 8 bases not matched to a gene. The CDR3 nucleotides read TGTGCCAGCAGCTCCTCGACAGGGACCCACGAGCAGTACTTC. As protein: CASSSSTGTHEQYF.

The rearrangement links TRBV5-4 to TRBJ1-3; the D is unclear. V gave up 2 bases and J gave up 8 bases, with 14 bases separating them. Germline lookup yields CDR1 SGHNT and CDR2 YYREEE (reference sequence). The CDR3 is 14 residues long. In DNA form, the CDR3 reads TGTGCCAGCAGCTTTAAGGGTAGCCTCGACACCATATATTTT. Encoded protein: CASSFKGSLDTIYF.

The J gene is TRBJ2-3, the V gene TRBV11-2, with 8 nucleotides matching TRBD2. After removal of 7 bases from V and 1 base from J, the junction contained 4 bases not matched to a gene. Germline CDR1 reads SGHAT; CDR2 reads FQNNGV. This CDR3 region has 14 residues. The CDR3 nucleotides are TGTGCCAGCACCCAGACTAGCGGCACAGATACGCAGTATTTT. This codes for CASTQTSGTDTQYF.

V gene TRBV28 combines with J gene TRBJ1-5, with D perhaps TRBD1 (5 bases). V lost 3 bases and J 8 bases, leaving 17 bases between the germline ends. CDR3 length equals 15 residues. The V gene's germline CDR1 is MDHEN and CDR2 SYDVKM. CDR3: CASSFPQGQQKPQHF. In nucleotides, the CDR3 is TGTGCCAGCAGTTTCCCTCAGGGTCAACAAAAGCCCCAGCATTTT.

The chain combines TRBV19 with TRBJ2-6; D unresolved. There are 12 residues in the CDR3. V dropped 6 bases and J dropped 9 bases, with 9 bases sitting between them. The germline V gene has CDR1 LNHDA and CDR2 SQIVND (reference sequence). The chain's CDR3 is CASRSPINVLTF. CDR3 nucleotide sequence: TGTGCCAGTAGAAGCCCCATCAACGTCCTGACTTTC.

This rearrangement joins TRBV7-8 to TRBJ1-2; possibly TRBD1 for D (6 bases). V was trimmed by 0 bases and J by 7 bases, leaving 12 bases between them. Looked up from germline, CDR1 is SGHVS and CDR2 is FQNEAQ. There are 14 residues in the CDR3. The CDR3 DNA is TGTGCCAGCAGCTTAGCGGTGGGGGCGCTTGGCTACACCTTC. Translation: CASSLAVGALGYTF.

CDR3 residues: CASSIEEGGDNEQFF. The CDR3 DNA follows: TGTGCCAGTAGTATAGAGGAGGGGGGGGACAATGAGCAGTTCTTC. The J gene is TRBJ2-1, the V gene TRBV19; weak D call: TRBD2 (7 bases). The V gene's germline CDR1 is LNHDA and CDR2 SQIVND (reference sequence). Trimming stripped 0 bases from V and 5 bases from J, with 11 bases between. The CDR3 contains 15 residues.

The genes are TRBV2 and TRBJ1-4; maybe TRBD1 (5 bases). V lost 5 bases and J lost 5, with 15 bases in between. This CDR3 spans 15 amino acids. The V gene's germline CDR1 is SNHLY and CDR2 FYNNEI. CDR3 DNA sequence: TGTGCCAGCAGTCTTTTGGACATCGGAAATGAAAAACTGTTTTTT. Its translation: CASSLLDIGNEKLFF.

The chain employs TRBV6-5 and TRBJ1-1; D is uncertain. CDR1 is MNHEY, CDR2 SVGAGI, per germline. This CDR3 has 14 residues. V lost 2 bases, J lost 2 bases, and 9 bases lay in between. CDR3 sequence: CASSYRRSNTEAFF. In nucleotides, the CDR3 is TGTGCCAGCAGTTACAGAAGATCCAACACTGAAGCTTTCTTT.

The rearrangement uses TRBV6-5 and TRBJ1-3; tentatively, D is TRBD1 (5 bases). Trimming stripped 7 bases from V and 2 bases from J, with 15 bases between. The CDR3 is 15 residues long. Looked up from germline, CDR1 is MNHEY and CDR2 is SVGAGI. The CDR3 DNA sequence: TGTGCCAGCACCCAACCTGGGGGTCCTGGAAACACCATATATTTT. This encodes CASTQPGGPGNTIYF.

The chain links TRBV27 to TRBJ1-6, with 7 bases that match TRBD1. The J segment lost 4 bases and the V segment lost 7 bases, leaving 16 bases of the junction unmatched. The CDR3 is 18 residues long. Germline loops: CDR1 MNHEY, CDR2 SMNVEV (reference sequence). CDR3 DNA: TGTGCCAGCACCCAAGCCATCGACAGGGAGCATTATAATTCACCCCTCCACTTT. It is translated as CASTQAIDREHYNSPLHF.

V and J are TRBV30 and TRBJ2-1, with no clear D. CDR3 length equals 11 residues. Germline V gives CDR1 GTSNPN, CDR2 SVGIG (reference sequence). Trimming took 5 bases from V and 9 from J, leaving 11 bases between them. This CDR3 reads CAWAKEAEQFF. The DNA for the CDR3 is TGTGCCTGGGCCAAAGAAGCTGAGCAGTTCTTC. The full variable domain, rest sourced from reference TRBV30 and TRBJ2-1, is SQTIHQWPATLVQPVGSPLSLECTVEGTSNPNLYWYRQAAGRGLQLLFYSVGIGQISSEVPQNLSASRPQDRQFILSSKKLLLSDSGFYLCAWAKEAEQFFGPGTRLTVL.

The chain combines TRBV4-1 with TRBJ1-1; 11 bases line up with TRBD1. V lost 0 bases to trimming and J lost 9 bases; unmatched junction nucleotides: 3. This CDR3 is 14 amino acids long. CDR1 MGHRA and CDR2 YSYEKL come from the germline V gene. CDR3 nucleotide sequence: TGCGCCAGCAGCCAAGAGGGGACAGGGGGACAAGCTTTCTTT. It translates to CASSQEGTGGQAFF.

The chain joins TRBV7-9 to TRBJ1-3; a possible D gene is TRBD1 (5 bases). Per germline, CDR1 SEHNR and CDR2 FQNEAQ (reference sequence). There are 19 residues in the CDR3. Trimming pared 1 base from V and 3 bases from J, leaving 22 bases between. CDR3 coding DNA: TGTGCCAGCAGCTTAGTTGTATCGGCAGGGAGCCCTATTGGAAACACCATATATTTT. As protein: CASSLVVSAGSPIGNTIYF.